This is a list of T cell receptor beta chains from one sample in a study of cytomegalovirus exposure and HLA in healthy donors. Data came from immunoSEQ multiplex PCR; TCRdb stores just in-frame clones and leaves some out. This sample has around 190,000 clones; more than 70% occur once, and the top ten carry roughly 1.5%. The sample taken for sequencing was PBMCs. The receptors stem from a woman aged 18-29 years in good health and CMV-seronegative. The CDR3 runs from the conserved cysteine through the conserved F or W. D genes are given only for firm matches. Expanded clones are given a class, and other clones once, few, many or no size at all.

d_gene,j_gene,v_gene,abundance,CDR3aa,CDR3nt
TRBD2,TRBJ2-3,TRBV4-1,NA,CASRAGILGGVSTDTQYF,TGCGCCAGCAGAGCGGGAATATTAGGCGGAGTGAGCACAGATACGCAGTATTTT
TRBD1,TRBJ2-7,TRBV7-4,NA,CASSLSCRGYTYEQYF,TGTGCCAGCAGCTTATCTTGCAGGGGGTACACCTACGAGCAGTACTTC
TRBD2,TRBJ2-5,TRBV7-6,NA,CASSLASGGQETQYF,TGTGCCAGCAGCTTAGCTAGCGGGGGCCAAGAGACCCAGTACTTC
TRBD2,TRBJ2-5,TRBV15,once,CATSRDLAGVETQYF,TGTGCCACCAGCAGAGATCTGGCGGGAGTCGAGACCCAGTACTTC
TRBD1,TRBJ1-1,TRBV5-8,once,CASIPGQGGTEAFF,TGTGCCAGCATCCCTGGACAGGGGGGGACTGAAGCTTTCTTT
NA,TRBJ1-1,TRBV2,NA,CASNEGLATEAFF,TGTGCCAGCAATGAAGGGTTGGCCACTGAAGCTTTCTTT
TRBD1,TRBJ1-1,TRBV30,NA,CAWRLGQGALRTEAFF,TGTGCCTGGAGATTGGGACAGGGGGCGCTTAGGACTGAAGCTTTCTTT
NA,TRBJ1-1,TRBV6-6,NA,CASTRDFNTEAFF,TGTGCCAGCACCCGGGACTTCAACACTGAAGCTTTCTTT
NA,TRBJ2-7,TRBV5-8,NA,CASSPREQSSYEQYF,TGTGCCAGCAGCCCCAGGGAACAGAGCTCCTACGAGCAGTACTTC
NA,TRBJ1-2,TRBV9,NA,CASKPAGGSRYGYTF,TGTGCCAGCAAGCCAGCGGGGGGGTCTAGGTATGGCTACACCTTC
NA,TRBJ2-1,TRBV4-1,NA,CASSLLVHLYNEQFF,TGCGCCAGCAGCTTACTAGTCCACCTTTACAATGAGCAGTTCTTC
NA,TRBJ2-5,TRBV5-8,once,CASSLDRALETQYF,TGTGCCAGCAGCTTGGACAGGGCGCTAGAGACCCAGTACTTC
NA,TRBJ1-1,TRBV14,NA,CASSQGVSRLNTEAFF,TGTGCCAGCAGCCAAGGAGTGAGTAGATTGAACACTGAAGCTTTCTTT
TRBD2,TRBJ2-7,TRBV10-1,few,CASSASGLAGWRYF,TGCGCCAGCAGTGCGTCCGGACTAGCGGGGTGGAGGTACTTC
NA,TRBJ2-1,TRBV15,NA,CATSRDKFGGNNEQFF,TGTGCCACCAGCAGAGATAAGTTCGGCGGAAACAATGAGCAGTTCTTC
NA,TRBJ1-6,TRBV11-3,once,CASSRDSHNSPLHF,TGTGCCAGCAGCCGTGACAGCCATAATTCACCCCTCCACTTT